The sequence of this T cell receptor beta chain was determined in a study of human T cells and chemical hapten exposure. This CDR3 has 12 amino acids. Germline loops: CDR1 MDHEN, CDR2 SYDVKM. V was cut by 9 bases and J by 3 bases, with 12 bases left in between. Specified time point: healthy volunteer bleed at 6 weeks. Unfractionated whole blood served as the source for total RNA extraction. TCRdb ran MiXCR on the RACE reads and lists one entry per CDR3 protein. The sample holds fewer than 40,000 distinct CDR3 sequences; about 5.5% are singletons and the top ten take roughly 13%. This clonotype has at least ten counts.

Input material: whole blood. The TCR originated in a human donor in good health. Some clones in this sample may be carry-over from other donors' samples. The chain links TRBV28 to TRBJ2-7; D ambiguous. In nucleotides, the CDR3 is TGTGCCAGTGCTAAGACGAGCTACGAGCAGTACTTC. It codes for CASAKTSYEQYF.